The 29 T cell receptor beta chains below were found in one sample sequenced in a study of cytotoxic CD8 clonotypes in ibrutinib-treated CLL. Using immunoSEQ multiplex PCR, the repertoire was profiled, and TCRdb retains in-frame clones only, with some absent. The profile shows over 100,000 clones, approximately 83% of them singletons. Sequencing used PBMCs, obtained after 24 months of ibrutinib treatment. These receptor sequences come from a human donor with chronic lymphocytic leukemia.

The chain combines TRBV29-1 with TRBJ1-1; 7 positions match TRBD1. The CDR3 covers 13 residues. Germline V CDR1 and CDR2: SQVTM, ANQGSEA. V was pared by 5 bases and J by 4 bases, with 7 bases of the junction left unmatched. In nucleotides, the CDR3 is TGCAGCGTTCGACAGGGCGGAGGCACTGAAGCTTTCTTT. Its translation: CSVRQGGGTEAFF.

The rearrangement joins TRBV18 to TRBJ2-7, with D perhaps TRBD1 or TRBD2 (6 bases each). The germline CDR1 and CDR2 sequences are KGHSH and LQKENI. This CDR3 contains 14 residues. V was cut by 3 bases and J by 1 base, with 10 bases left in between. Here the CDR3 reads CASSPSGASYEQYF. DNA of the CDR3: TGTGCCAGCTCACCGTCGGGGGCGTCCTACGAGCAGTACTTC. The full variable domain, its missing parts supplied by reference TRBV18 and TRBJ2-7, is NAGVMQNPRHLVRRRGQEARLRCSPMKGHSHVYWYRQLPEEGLKFMVYLQKENIIDESGMPKERFSAEFPKEGPSILRIQQVVRGDSAAYFCASSPSGASYEQYFGPGTRLTVT.

The chain joins TRBV6-6 to TRBJ2-7; 8 nucleotides match TRBD1. The CDR3 covers 14 residues. CDR1 is MNHNY, CDR2 SVGAGI, per germline (reference sequence). With 5 bases clipped from V and 8 bases from J, the junction kept 11 bases outside the gene matches. CDR3 DNA sequence: TGTGCCAGCAGTCCAACAGCCGACAGGGGCCAGCAGTACTTC. Its translation: CASSPTADRGQQYF.

The chain employs TRBV10-3 and TRBJ1-4; possible D gene TRBD1, 5 bases. This CDR3 is 13 amino acids long. The V end lost 4 bases, the J end lost 4 bases, and 7 bases lay between the germline ends. Germline V CDR1 and CDR2: ENHRY, SYGVKD. The DNA of the CDR3 is TGTGCCATCAGTGGGGGGAATAATGAAAAACTGTTTTTT. Its translation: CAISGGNNEKLFF.

V usage is TRBV5-1 and J usage is TRBJ2-3; no clear D gene. Trimming shortened V by 2 bases and J by 3 bases, and 7 bases separated the two germline ends. Germline CDR1 is SGHRS and CDR2 is YFSETQ. The CDR3 has 13 amino acids. CDR3 nucleotide sequence: TGCGCCAGCAGCTTAGGTAGAACAGATACGCAGTATTTT. This codes for CASSLGRTDTQYF.

The table lists this clone with a count of one. The genes are TRBV5-1 and TRBJ1-1; no clear D. This CDR3 has 15 residues. V lost 0 bases and J 1 base, leaving 10 bases between the germline ends. Germline values: CDR1 SGHRS, CDR2 YFSETQ. CDR3 bases: TGCGCCAGCAGCTTGGCCGGGAACACGAACACTGAAGCTTTCTTT. Its translation: CASSLAGNTNTEAFF.

This clone was recorded only once. The chain has TRBV7-6 and TRBJ2-3; maybe TRBD2 (5 bases). V lost 5 bases to trimming and J lost 0 bases, with 15 bases between them. Germline V gene data show CDR1 as SGHVS and CDR2 as FNYEAQ. The CDR3 has 16 residues. The CDR3 DNA reads as TGTGCCAGCAGCCCCTGGCTAGCCGAAAGCACAGATACGCAGTATTTT. Its translation is CASSPWLAESTDTQYF.

V and J are TRBV27 and TRBJ2-3; D ambiguous. Germline V gene lookup returns CDR1 MNHEY and CDR2 SMNVEV (reference sequence). Trimming stripped 1 base from V and 3 bases from J, with 26 bases between. The CDR3 is 20 amino acids. The CDR3 protein is CASSLFLRDGFPSPTDTQYF. The CDR3 nucleotides read TGTGCCAGCAGTTTATTTTTAAGAGATGGCTTCCCCTCTCCTACAGATACGCAGTATTTT.

The gene calls are TRBV18 and TRBJ1-2; 8 nucleotides agree with TRBD1. This CDR3 spans 14 amino acids. From germline, CDR1 is KGHSH and CDR2 LQKENI. The V and J ends lost 3 bases and 4 bases, in that order; junction bases with no gene match: 4. CDR3 sequence: CASSPGQDSYGYTF. The CDR3 DNA sequence: TGTGCCAGCTCACCGGGACAGGATTCCTATGGCTACACCTTC.

The V call is TRBV29-1, the J call TRBJ2-7, with 9 bases lining up with TRBD1. The CDR3 runs 14 residues. CDR1 is SQVTM, CDR2 ANQGSEA, per germline. The V and J ends lost 6 bases and 7 bases, in that order; junction bases with no gene match: 13. The CDR3 region has the DNA TGCAGCGTCGATTGGACAGGGGCGCGGAGGGAGCAGTACTTC. Its translation: CSVDWTGARREQYF.

The rearrangement links TRBV4-3 to TRBJ2-7; D remains unclear. Germline CDR1 LGHNA, CDR2 YSLEER. The CDR3 spans 13 residues. Trimming removed 0 bases at V and 2 bases at J, with 5 bases between. CDR3 sequence reads: CASSQETAYEQYF. The CDR3 coding sequence is TGCGCCAGCAGCCAAGAAACAGCCTACGAGCAGTACTTC.

The J gene is TRBJ2-3, the V gene TRBV18, with 7 bases that match TRBD1. Germline assignment: CDR1 KGHSH and CDR2 LQKENI. The junction had 6 bases not matched to a gene; V was cut back by 1 base and J by 2 bases. This CDR3 region has 16 residues. DNA for the CDR3: TGTGCCAGCTCACCACAAGGGGGCCATGCCACAGATACGCAGTATTTT. Its protein product is CASSPQGGHATDTQYF.

The genes are TRBV5-4 and TRBJ2-5, with a possible D match to TRBD1 (5 bases). V lost 0 bases to trimming and J lost 1 base, with 10 bases between them. CDR1 is SGHNT, CDR2 YYREEE, per germline (reference sequence). The CDR3 is 15 residues long. CDR3: CASSLDRQRQETQYF. The CDR3 nucleotides are TGTGCCAGCAGCTTGGACAGACAGCGCCAAGAGACCCAGTACTTC.

The chain couples TRBV6-5 to TRBJ1-2, with 9 bases identical to TRBD1. The CDR3 totals 13 residues. V shed 4 bases and J 6 bases; nucleotides not matched to a gene: 3. Germline V gene lookup returns CDR1 MNHEY and CDR2 SVGAGI. Written as DNA, the CDR3 is TGTGCCAGCAGTTTTGGGACAGGGAATGGCTACACCTTC. It is translated as CASSFGTGNGYTF.

V gene TRBV6-5 combines with J gene TRBJ1-1; no clear D gene. The CDR3 sequence is 14 residues long. Trimming cost V 10 bases and J 4 bases, with 19 bases left between them. Germline V lookup: CDR1 MNHEY, CDR2 SVGAGI. The CDR3 here is CATSLGLGSTEAFF. The CDR3 coding sequence is TGTGCCACCAGCTTAGGATTAGGCAGCACTGAAGCTTTCTTT.

The chain joins TRBV4-2 to TRBJ2-5; 7 bases map to TRBD2. Germline V gives CDR1 LGHNA, CDR2 YNFKEQ. This CDR3 spans 16 amino acids. The junction had 5 bases not matched to a gene; V was cut back by 0 bases and J by 1 base. In nucleotides, the CDR3 is TGTGCCAGCAGCCAAGAGGGCAGCGGGGTCCAAGAGACCCAGTACTTC. Its translation: CASSQEGSGVQETQYF.

V and J are TRBV5-6 and TRBJ2-3, with TRBD2 identical over 10 bases. The germline V gene encodes CDR1 SGHDT and CDR2 YYEEEE. After removal of 3 bases from V and 4 bases from J, the junction contained 11 bases not matched to a gene. This CDR3 has 17 residues. The CDR3, as DNA: TGTGCCAGCAGCTCAAGGCTGCTAGCGGGAGAAGCAGATACGCAGTATTTT. Its translation is CASSSRLLAGEADTQYF.

The gene calls are TRBV19 and TRBJ2-7, with D possibly matching TRBD2 (5 bases). The CDR3 contains 14 residues. V was pared by 7 bases and J by 0 bases, with 13 bases between. CDR1 is LNHDA and CDR2 is SQIVND in the germline V gene (reference sequence). CDR3 loop: CASTEGRSSYEQYF. CDR3 DNA: TGTGCCAGTACCGAGGGTCGATCCTCCTACGAGCAGTACTTC.

J is TRBJ1-3 and V is TRBV7-9, with a weak D call TRBD1 (6 bases). V shed 8 bases and J shed 0 bases, with 11 bases lying between them. The CDR3 runs 14 residues. The V gene's germline CDR1 is SEHNR and CDR2 FQNEAQ (reference sequence). CDR3 DNA sequence: TGTGCCAGCCAGGACAGCCGCTCTGGAAACACCATATATTTT. Protein sequence: CASQDSRSGNTIYF.

The chain joins TRBV28 to TRBJ2-2; D remains unclear. The CDR3 sequence is 13 residues long. CDR1 MDHEN and CDR2 SYDVKM come from the germline V gene. Trimming left V 7 bases short and J 2 bases short, with 8 bases between. CDR3 DNA sequence: TGTGCCAGCAAATCCGGAAACACCGGGGAGCTGTTTTTT. Translation gives CASKSGNTGELFF.

The CDR3 reads CATSRDDGLLSYEQYF. In nucleotides, the CDR3 is TGTGCCACCAGCAGAGATGACGGTCTCCTCTCCTACGAGCAGTACTTC. The chain combines TRBV15 with TRBJ2-7; D is undetermined. Per the germline V gene, CDR1 is LNHNV and CDR2 is YYDKDF (reference sequence). The CDR3 is 16 residues long. Deletions cut 0 bases from V and 0 bases from J, with 12 bases between.

This clone was recorded once. V and J are TRBV4-2 and TRBJ1-2, with 9 positions matching TRBD1. This CDR3 comprises 14 residues. Germline CDR1 reads LGHNA; CDR2 reads YNFKEQ. V was clipped by 10 bases and J by 0 bases; unmatched bases: 6. CDR3 protein: CAIGRDRANYGYTF. For the CDR3, the DNA is TGTGCCATCGGCCGGGACAGGGCTAACTATGGCTACACCTTC.

The chain joins TRBV4-1 to TRBJ1-2, with D possibly TRBD1 on 5 matching bases. The germline V gene has CDR1 MGHRA and CDR2 YSYEKL. V lost 6 bases, J lost 3 bases, and 20 bases lay in between. CDR3 length: 16 residues. CDR3 sequence: CASSSPKGEMDYGYTF. The CDR3 region has the DNA TGCGCCAGCAGTTCTCCTAAAGGGGAGATGGACTATGGCTACACCTTC.

The chain combines TRBV7-2 with TRBJ1-5, with a possible D match to TRBD1 (5 bases). This CDR3 is 16 amino acids long. The V end lost 5 bases, the J end lost 0 bases, and 14 bases lay between the germline ends. CDR1 and CDR2 (germline): SGHTA, FQGNSA. This CDR3 is CASSTTTVSSNQPQHF. CDR3 coding DNA: TGTGCCAGCAGCACCACGACAGTATCTAGCAATCAGCCCCAGCATTTT.

A single count supports this clone. This chain links TRBV9 with TRBJ2-3, with D perhaps TRBD2 (6 bases). Germline-derived CDR1 and CDR2 are SGDLS and YYNGEE. Trimming removed 3 bases from V and 0 bases from J, with 11 bases in between. The CDR3 sequence is 15 residues long. CDR3 bases: TGTGCCAGCAGCGAGGCGGGATTCAGCACAGATACGCAGTATTTT. Translated, it gives CASSEAGFSTDTQYF.

This sequence joins TRBV20-1 and TRBJ1-2, with TRBD1 matching over 7 bases. Germline V gene data show CDR1 as DFQATT and CDR2 as SNEGSKA (reference sequence). This CDR3 spans 10 amino acids. Trimming took 6 bases from V and 5 from J; bases not matched to a gene: 0. CDR3 bases: TGCAGTGCGGGACAGTATGGCTACACCTTC. Its translation is CSAGQYGYTF.

This clone was seen only once. This chain uses TRBV18 with TRBJ1-1; tentatively, D is TRBD1 (5 bases). This CDR3 region has 13 residues. Trimming pared 3 bases from V and 3 bases from J, leaving 8 bases between. The germline V gene encodes CDR1 KGHSH and CDR2 LQKENI. In nucleotides, the CDR3 is TGTGCCAGCTCACCTCAGGGTTACACTGAAGCTTTCTTT. This encodes CASSPQGYTEAFF.

The gene calls are TRBV4-2 and TRBJ2-3, with unresolved D. Trimming took 1 base from V and 4 from J, leaving 6 bases between them. The CDR3 runs 13 residues. Germline CDR1 is LGHNA and CDR2 is YNFKEQ. The CDR3 spells CASSQGLADTQYF. CDR3 nucleotides: TGTGCCAGCAGCCAAGGGTTGGCAGATACGCAGTATTTT.

The V call is TRBV2, the J call TRBJ2-2; D unclear. Germline assignment: CDR1 SNHLY and CDR2 FYNNEI. CDR3 length equals 15 residues. V was shortened by 5 bases and J by 6 bases, with 16 bases between the two germline ends. CDR3 loop: CASSIRAPGPGELFF. The CDR3 bases are TGTGCCAGCAGTATACGGGCCCCTGGCCCCGGGGAGCTGTTTTTT.